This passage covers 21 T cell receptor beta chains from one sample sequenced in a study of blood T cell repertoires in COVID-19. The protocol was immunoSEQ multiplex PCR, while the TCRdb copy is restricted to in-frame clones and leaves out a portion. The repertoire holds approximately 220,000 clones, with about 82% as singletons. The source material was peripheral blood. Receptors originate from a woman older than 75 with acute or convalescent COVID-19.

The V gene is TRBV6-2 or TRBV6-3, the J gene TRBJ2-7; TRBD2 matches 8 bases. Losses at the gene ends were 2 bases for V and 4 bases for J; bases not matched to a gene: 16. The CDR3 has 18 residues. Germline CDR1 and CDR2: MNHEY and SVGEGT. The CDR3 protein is CASSYEPGLAQGRYEQYF. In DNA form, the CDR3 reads TGTGCCAGCAGTTACGAACCCGGACTAGCCCAGGGGCGATACGAGCAGTACTTC.

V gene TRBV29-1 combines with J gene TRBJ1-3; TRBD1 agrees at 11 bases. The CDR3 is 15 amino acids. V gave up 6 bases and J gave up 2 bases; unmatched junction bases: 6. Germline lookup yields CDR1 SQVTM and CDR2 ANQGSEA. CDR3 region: CSVGGTGGPGNTIYF. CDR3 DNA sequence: TGCAGCGTGGGGGGGACAGGGGGACCTGGAAACACCATATATTTT.

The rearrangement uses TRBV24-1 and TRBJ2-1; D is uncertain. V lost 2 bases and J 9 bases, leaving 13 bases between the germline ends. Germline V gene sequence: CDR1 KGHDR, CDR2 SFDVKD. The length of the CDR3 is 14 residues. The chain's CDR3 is CATSDSLDSGEQFF. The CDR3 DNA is TGTGCCACCAGTGATTCCTTGGATTCGGGTGAGCAGTTCTTC.

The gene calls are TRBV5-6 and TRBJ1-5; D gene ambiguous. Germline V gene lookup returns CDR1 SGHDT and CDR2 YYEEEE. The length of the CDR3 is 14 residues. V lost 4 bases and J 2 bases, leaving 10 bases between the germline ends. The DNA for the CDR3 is TGTGCCAGCAGCCCGTTCTCGGGCAATCAGCCCCAGCATTTT. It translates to CASSPFSGNQPQHF.

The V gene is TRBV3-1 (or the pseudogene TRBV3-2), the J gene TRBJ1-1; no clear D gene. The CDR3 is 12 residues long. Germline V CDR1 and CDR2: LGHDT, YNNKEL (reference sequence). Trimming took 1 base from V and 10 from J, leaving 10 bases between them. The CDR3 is CASSQAGVRAFF. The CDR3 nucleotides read TGTGCCAGCAGCCAAGCGGGAGTGAGAGCTTTCTTT.

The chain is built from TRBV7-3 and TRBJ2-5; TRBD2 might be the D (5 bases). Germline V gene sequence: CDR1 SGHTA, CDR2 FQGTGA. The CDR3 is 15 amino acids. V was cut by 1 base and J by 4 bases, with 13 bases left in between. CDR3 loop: CASSLKRSRGETQYF. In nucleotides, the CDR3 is TGTGCCAGCAGCTTAAAGAGGTCCCGGGGAGAGACCCAGTACTTC.

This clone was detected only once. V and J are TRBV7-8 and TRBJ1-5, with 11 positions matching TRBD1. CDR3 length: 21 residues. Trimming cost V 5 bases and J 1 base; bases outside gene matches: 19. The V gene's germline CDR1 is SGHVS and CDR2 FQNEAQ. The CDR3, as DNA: TGTGCCAGCAGCCACCCGGAGGCCGGGACAGGGGGTTTTAGGAGCAATCAGCCCCAGCATTTT. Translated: CASSHPEAGTGGFRSNQPQHF.

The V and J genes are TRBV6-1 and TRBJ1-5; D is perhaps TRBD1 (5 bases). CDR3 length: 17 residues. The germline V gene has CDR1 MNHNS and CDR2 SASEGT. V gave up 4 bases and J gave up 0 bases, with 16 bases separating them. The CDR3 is CASSGGVDTYSNQPQHF. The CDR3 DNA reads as TGTGCCAGCAGTGGGGGGGTGGACACCTATAGCAATCAGCCCCAGCATTTT.

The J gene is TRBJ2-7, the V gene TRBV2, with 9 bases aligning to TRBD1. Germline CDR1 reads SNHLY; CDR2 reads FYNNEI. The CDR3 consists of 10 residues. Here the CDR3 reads CASRGTGTVV. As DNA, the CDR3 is TGTGCCAGCAGGGGGACAGGGACGGTGGTC.

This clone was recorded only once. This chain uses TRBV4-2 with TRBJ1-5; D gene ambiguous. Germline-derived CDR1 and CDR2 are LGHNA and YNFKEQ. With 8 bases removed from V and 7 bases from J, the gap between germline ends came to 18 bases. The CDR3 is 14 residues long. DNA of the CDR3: TGTGCCAGCGGCACTTCGCAGGTCCGGCAGCCCCAGCATTTT. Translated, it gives CASGTSQVRQPQHF.

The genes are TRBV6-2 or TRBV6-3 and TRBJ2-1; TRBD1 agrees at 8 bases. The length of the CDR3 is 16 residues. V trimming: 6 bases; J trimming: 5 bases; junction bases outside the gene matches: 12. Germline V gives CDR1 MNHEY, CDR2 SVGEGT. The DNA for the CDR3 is TGTGCCAGCAGCCGAAGGGGACAGGTGGCCCACAATGAGCAGTTCTTC. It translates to CASSRRGQVAHNEQFF.

The CDR3 reads CASSSRLAGATDTQYF. CDR3 bases: TGCGCCAGCAGCTCAAGACTAGCGGGAGCAACAGATACGCAGTATTTT. The rearrangement uses TRBV5-1 and TRBJ2-3; 12 bases are shared with TRBD2. The V gene's germline CDR1 is SGHRS and CDR2 YFSETQ. The CDR3 loop spans 16 amino acids. The trim removed 3 bases at V and 3 bases at J, leaving 5 bases unmatched. The whole variable domain, filled in from reference TRBV5-1 and TRBJ2-3, reads KAGVTQTPRYLIKTRGQQVTLSCSPISGHRSVSWYQQTPGQGLQFLFEYFSETQRNKGNFPGRFSGRQFSNSRSEMNVSTLELGDSALYLCASSSRLAGATDTQYFGPGTRLTVL.

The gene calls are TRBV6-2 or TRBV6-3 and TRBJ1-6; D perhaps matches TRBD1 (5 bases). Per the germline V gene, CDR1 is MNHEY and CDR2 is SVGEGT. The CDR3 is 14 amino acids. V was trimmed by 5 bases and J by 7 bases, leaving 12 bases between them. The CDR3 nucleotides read TGTGCCAGCAGTCTCTTCAGGGAAAATTCACCCCTCCACTTT. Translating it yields CASSLFRENSPLHF.

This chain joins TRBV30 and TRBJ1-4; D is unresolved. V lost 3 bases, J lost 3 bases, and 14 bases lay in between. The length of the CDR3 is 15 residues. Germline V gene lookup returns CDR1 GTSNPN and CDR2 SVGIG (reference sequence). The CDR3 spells CAWRLLGISNEKLFF. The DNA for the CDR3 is TGTGCCTGGAGACTACTCGGGATTTCTAATGAAAAACTGTTTTTT.

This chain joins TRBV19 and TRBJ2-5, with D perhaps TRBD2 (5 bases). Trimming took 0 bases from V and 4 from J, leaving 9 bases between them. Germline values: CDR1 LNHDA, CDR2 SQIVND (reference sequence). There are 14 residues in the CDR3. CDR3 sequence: CASSIDPSTETQYF. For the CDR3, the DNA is TGTGCCAGTAGTATAGATCCTAGCACAGAGACCCAGTACTTC.

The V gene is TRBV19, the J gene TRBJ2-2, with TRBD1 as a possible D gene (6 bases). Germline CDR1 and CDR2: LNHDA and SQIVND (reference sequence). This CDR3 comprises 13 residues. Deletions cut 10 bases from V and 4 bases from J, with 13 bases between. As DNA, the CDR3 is TGTGCCACCACAGGGTTGGGCACCGGGGAGCTGTTTTTT. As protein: CATTGLGTGELFF.

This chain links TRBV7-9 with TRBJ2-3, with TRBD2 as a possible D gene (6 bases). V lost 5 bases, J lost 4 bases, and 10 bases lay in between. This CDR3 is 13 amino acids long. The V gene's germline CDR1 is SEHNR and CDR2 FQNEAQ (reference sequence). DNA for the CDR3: TGTGCCAGCAGCCGGTGGGGGGCAGATACGCAGTATTTT. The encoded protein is CASSRWGADTQYF.

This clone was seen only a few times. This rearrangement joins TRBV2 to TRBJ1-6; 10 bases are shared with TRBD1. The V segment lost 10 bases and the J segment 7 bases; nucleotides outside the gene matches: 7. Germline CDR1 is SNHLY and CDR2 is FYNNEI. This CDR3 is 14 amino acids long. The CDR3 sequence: CATRGTGENSPLHF. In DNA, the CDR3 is TGTGCCACACGCGGGACAGGGGAAAATTCACCCCTCCACTTT.

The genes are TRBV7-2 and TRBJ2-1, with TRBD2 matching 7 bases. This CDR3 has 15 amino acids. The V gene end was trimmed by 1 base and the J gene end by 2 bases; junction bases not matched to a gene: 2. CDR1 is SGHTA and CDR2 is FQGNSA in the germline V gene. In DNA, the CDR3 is TGTGCCAGCAGCTTAGGGACTAGTCCCTACAATGAGCAGTTCTTC. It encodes CASSLGTSPYNEQFF.

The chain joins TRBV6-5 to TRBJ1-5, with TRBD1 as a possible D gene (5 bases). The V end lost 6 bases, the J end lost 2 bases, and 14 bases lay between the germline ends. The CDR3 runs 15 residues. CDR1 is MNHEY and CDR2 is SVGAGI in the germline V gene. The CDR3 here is CASSREGEGNQPQHF. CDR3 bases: TGTGCCAGCAGCCGAGAAGGGGAGGGCAATCAGCCCCAGCATTTT.

CDR3 nucleotides: TGTGCCAGTAGTATCGGACTTTCTAATTCACCCCTCCACTTT. Protein sequence: CASSIGLSNSPLHF. J is TRBJ1-6 and V is TRBV19; D remains unclear. Between the trimmed V and J ends, which lost 3 bases and 6 bases, there was a span of 9 bases. The length of the CDR3 is 14 residues. The V gene's germline CDR1 is LNHDA and CDR2 SQIVND (reference sequence).